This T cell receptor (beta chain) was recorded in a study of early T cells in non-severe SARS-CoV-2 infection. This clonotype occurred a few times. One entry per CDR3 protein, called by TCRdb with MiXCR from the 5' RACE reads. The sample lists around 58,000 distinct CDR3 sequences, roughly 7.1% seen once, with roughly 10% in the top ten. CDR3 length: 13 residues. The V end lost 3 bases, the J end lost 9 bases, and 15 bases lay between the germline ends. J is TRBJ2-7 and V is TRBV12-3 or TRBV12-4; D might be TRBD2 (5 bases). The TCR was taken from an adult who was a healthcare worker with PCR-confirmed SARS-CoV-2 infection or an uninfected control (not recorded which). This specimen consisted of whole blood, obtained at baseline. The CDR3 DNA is TGTGCCAGCAGTTTCGGAGGTCATTTCGGGCAGTACTTC. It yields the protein CASSFGGHFGQYF.